This TCR beta chain was observed in a study of blood T cell repertoires in COVID-19. At the level of the study: There were acute and convalescent COVID-19 samples, and they came from the United States, Italy and Spain. PBMCs, B-cell-depleted T cells, or T cells provided the cDNA or gDNA that made up the material.

The germline CDR1 and CDR2 sequences are KGHSH and LQKENI. The V and J ends lost 1 base and 3 bases, in that order; junction bases with no gene match: 9. The CDR3 has 17 residues. Measured with immunoSEQ multiplex PCR; TCRdb has only the in-frame clones, and not every one. The table shows 200,000 to 300,000 clones, with approximately 85% occurring only once. The chain employs TRBV18 and TRBJ1-2, with 9 positions matching TRBD1. The sequence was obtained from a woman in her sixties or seventies with acute or convalescent COVID-19. The sequencing input was peripheral blood. Here the CDR3 reads CASSPLPTGGWDYGYTF. The DNA for the CDR3 is TGTGCCAGCTCACCACTCCCTACAGGGGGCTGGGACTATGGCTACACCTTC.